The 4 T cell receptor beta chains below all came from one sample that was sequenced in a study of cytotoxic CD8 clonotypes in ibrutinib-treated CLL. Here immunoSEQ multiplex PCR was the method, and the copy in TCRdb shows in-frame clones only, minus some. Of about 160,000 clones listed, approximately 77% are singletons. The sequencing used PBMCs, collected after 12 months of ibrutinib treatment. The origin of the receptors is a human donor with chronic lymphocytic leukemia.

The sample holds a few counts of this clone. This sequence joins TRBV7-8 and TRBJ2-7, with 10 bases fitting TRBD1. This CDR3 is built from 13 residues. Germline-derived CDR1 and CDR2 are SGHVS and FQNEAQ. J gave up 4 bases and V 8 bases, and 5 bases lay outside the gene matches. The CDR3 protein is CASGPGQGYEQYF. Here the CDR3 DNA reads TGTGCCAGCGGGCCGGGACAGGGGTACGAGCAGTACTTC.

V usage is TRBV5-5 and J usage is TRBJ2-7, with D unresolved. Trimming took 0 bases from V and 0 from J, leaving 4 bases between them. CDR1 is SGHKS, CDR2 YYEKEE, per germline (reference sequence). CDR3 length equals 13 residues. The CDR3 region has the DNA TGTGCCAGCAGCTTGGAAAGCTCCTACGAGCAGTACTTC. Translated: CASSLESSYEQYF.

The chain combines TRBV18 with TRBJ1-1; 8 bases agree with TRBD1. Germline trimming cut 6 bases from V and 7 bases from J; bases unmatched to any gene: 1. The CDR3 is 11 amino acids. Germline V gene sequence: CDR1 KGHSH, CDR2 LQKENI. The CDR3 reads CASSGQGEAFF. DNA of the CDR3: TGTGCCAGCTCCGGACAGGGTGAAGCTTTCTTT. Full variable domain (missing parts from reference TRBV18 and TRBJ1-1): NAGVMQNPRHLVRRRGQEARLRCSPMKGHSHVYWYRQLPEEGLKFMVYLQKENIIDESGMPKERFSAEFPKEGPSILRIQQVVRGDSAAYFCASSGQGEAFFGQGTRLTVV.

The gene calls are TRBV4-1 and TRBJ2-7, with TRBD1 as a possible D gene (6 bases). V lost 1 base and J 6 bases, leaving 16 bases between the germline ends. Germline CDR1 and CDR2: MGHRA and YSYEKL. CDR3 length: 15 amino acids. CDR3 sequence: CASSQGARGRGEQYF. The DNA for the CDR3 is TGCGCCAGCAGCCAAGGGGCCAGGGGAAGGGGCGAGCAGTACTTC.